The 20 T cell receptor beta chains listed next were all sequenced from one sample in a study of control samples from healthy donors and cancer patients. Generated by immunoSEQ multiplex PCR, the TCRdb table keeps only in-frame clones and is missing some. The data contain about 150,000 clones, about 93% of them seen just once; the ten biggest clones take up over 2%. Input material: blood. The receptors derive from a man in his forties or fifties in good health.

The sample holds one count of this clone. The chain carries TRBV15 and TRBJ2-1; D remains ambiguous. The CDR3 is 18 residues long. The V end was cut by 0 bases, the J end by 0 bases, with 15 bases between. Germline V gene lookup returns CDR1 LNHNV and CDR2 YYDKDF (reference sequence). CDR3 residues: CATSRDSWQDPSYNEQFF. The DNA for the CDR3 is TGTGCCACCAGCAGAGATAGTTGGCAGGATCCCTCCTACAATGAGCAGTTCTTC.

CDR3 residues: CASSLRGAYQETQYF. CDR3 nucleotide sequence: TGTGCCAGCAGCTTAAGGGGCGCGTACCAAGAGACCCAGTACTTC. The J gene is TRBJ2-5, the V gene TRBV7-6; tentative D call: TRBD1 (5 bases). CDR1 and CDR2 (germline): SGHVS, FNYEAQ. The CDR3 extends over 15 amino acids. Trimming removed 2 bases from V and 0 bases from J, with 10 bases in between.

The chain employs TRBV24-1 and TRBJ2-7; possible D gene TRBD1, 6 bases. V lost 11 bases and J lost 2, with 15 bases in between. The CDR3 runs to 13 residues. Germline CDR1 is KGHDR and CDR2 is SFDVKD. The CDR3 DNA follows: TGTGCCATTCGAAAACAGGGTCCCTACGAGCAGTACTTC. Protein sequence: CAIRKQGPYEQYF.

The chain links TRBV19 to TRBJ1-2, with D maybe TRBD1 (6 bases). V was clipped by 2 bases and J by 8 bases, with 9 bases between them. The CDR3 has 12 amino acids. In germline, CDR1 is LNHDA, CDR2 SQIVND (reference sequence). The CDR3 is CASSIPGVGYTF. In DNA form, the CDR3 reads TGTGCCAGTAGTATACCAGGGGTCGGCTACACCTTC.

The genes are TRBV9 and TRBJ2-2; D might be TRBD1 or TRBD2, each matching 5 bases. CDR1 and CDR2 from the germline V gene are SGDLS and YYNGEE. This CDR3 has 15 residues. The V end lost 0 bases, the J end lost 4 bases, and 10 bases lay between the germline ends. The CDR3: CASSVEGTGTGELFF. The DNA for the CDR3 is TGTGCCAGCAGCGTAGAGGGGACGGGCACCGGGGAGCTGTTTTTT.

CDR3 residues: CASSLLRAYGYTF. Here the CDR3 DNA reads TGTGCCAGCAGCTTACTCAGGGCCTATGGCTACACCTTC. The chain couples TRBV7-2 to TRBJ1-2, with a tentative D call TRBD1 (5 bases). From germline, CDR1 is SGHTA and CDR2 FQGNSA. This CDR3 has 13 residues. V was clipped by 2 bases and J by 4 bases, with 8 bases between them. Full variable domain (outside the CDR3, taken from reference TRBV7-2 and TRBJ1-2): GAGVSQSPSNKVTEKGKDVELRCDPISGHTALYWYRQSLGQGLEFLIYFQGNSAPDKSGLPSDRFSAERTGGSVSTLTIQRTQQEDSAVYLCASSLLRAYGYTFGSGTRLTVV.

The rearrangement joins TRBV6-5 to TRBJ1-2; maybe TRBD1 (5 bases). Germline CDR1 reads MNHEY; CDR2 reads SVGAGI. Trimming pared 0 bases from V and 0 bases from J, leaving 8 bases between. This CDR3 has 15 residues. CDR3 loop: CASSYSDSTNYGYTF. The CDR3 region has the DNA TGTGCCAGCAGTTACTCTGACAGTACTAACTATGGCTACACCTTC.

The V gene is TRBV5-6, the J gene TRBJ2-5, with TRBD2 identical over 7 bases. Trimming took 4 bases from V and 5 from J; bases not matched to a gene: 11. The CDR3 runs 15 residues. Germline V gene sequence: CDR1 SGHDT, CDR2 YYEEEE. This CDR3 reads CASSNHPAGRETQYF. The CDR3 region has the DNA TGTGCCAGCAGCAATCATCCAGCGGGAAGGGAGACCCAGTACTTC. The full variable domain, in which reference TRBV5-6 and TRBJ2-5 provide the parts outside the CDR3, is DAGVTQSPTHLIKTRGQQVTLRCSPKSGHDTVSWYQQALGQGPQFIFQYYEEEERQRGNFPDRFSGHQFPNYSSELNVNALLLGDSALYLCASSNHPAGRETQYFGPGTRLLVL.

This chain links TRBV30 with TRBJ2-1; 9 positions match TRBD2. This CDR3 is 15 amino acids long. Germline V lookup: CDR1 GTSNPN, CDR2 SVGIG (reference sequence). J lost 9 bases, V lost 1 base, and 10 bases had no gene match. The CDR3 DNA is TGTGCCTGGAGTGAAGCCGCGGGAGGGCCCGGTGAGCAGTTCTTC. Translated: CAWSEAAGGPGEQFF.

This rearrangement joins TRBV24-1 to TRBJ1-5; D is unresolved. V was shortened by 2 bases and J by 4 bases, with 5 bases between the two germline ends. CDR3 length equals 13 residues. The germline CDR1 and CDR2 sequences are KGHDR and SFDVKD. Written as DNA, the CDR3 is TGTGCCACCAGTGATTCAAAAAATCAGCCCCAGCATTTT. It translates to CATSDSKNQPQHF.

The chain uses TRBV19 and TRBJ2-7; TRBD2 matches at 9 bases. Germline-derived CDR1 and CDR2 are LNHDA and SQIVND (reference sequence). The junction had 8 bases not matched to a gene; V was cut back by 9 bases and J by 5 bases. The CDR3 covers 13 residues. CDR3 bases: TGTGCCAGCCGGGCGGGGGGGCGCAACGAGCAGTACTTC. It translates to CASRAGGRNEQYF.

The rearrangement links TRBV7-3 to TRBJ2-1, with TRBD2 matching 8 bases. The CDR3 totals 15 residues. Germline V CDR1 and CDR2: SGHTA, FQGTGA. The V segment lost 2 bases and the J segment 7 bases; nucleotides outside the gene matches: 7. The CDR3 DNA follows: TGTGCCAGCAGCTTACAGGCAGCGGGAGTGAATGAGCAGTTCTTC. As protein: CASSLQAAGVNEQFF.

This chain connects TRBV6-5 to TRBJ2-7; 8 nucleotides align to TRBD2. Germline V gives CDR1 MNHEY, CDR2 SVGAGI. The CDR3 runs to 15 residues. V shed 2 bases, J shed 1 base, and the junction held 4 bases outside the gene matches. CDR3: CASSYQSSGSYEQYF. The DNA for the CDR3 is TGTGCCAGCAGTTACCAGTCTAGCGGGTCCTACGAGCAGTACTTC.

The CDR3, as DNA: TGTGCCAGCAGTGATGACGGTGGCGGCACCGGGGAGCTGTTTTTT. Amino acid sequence: CASSDDGGGTGELFF. The chain employs TRBV2 and TRBJ2-2; the D is unclear. The CDR3 is made up of 15 amino acids. Germline CDR1 is SNHLY and CDR2 is FYNNEI. V was clipped by 3 bases and J by 4 bases, with 12 bases between them.

CDR3 protein: CASSPDVLLNTGELFF. The CDR3 DNA is TGTGCCAGCAGCCCCGACGTACTACTAAACACCGGGGAGCTGTTTTTT. The V call is TRBV3-1 (or the pseudogene TRBV3-2), the J call TRBJ2-2; D is undetermined. CDR3 length: 16 residues. Trimming left V 4 bases short and J 2 bases short, with 14 bases between. CDR1 LGHDT and CDR2 YNNKEL come from the germline V gene (reference sequence).

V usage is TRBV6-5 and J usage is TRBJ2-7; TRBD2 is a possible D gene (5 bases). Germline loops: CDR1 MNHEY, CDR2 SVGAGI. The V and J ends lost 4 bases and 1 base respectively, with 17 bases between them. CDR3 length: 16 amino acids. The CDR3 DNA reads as TGTGCCAGCAGTTTATCCGCGGGCCGGGGTTCCTACGAGCAGTACTTC. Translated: CASSLSAGRGSYEQYF.

CDR3: CASSPGETLNEKLFF. DNA of the CDR3: TGTGCCAGCAGTCCAGGGGAGACACTTAATGAAAAACTGTTTTTT. This chain joins TRBV6-2 or TRBV6-3 and TRBJ1-4; weak D call: TRBD1 (6 bases). Trimming took 5 bases from V and 4 from J, leaving 14 bases between them. Germline-derived CDR1 and CDR2 are MNHEY and SVGEGT. The CDR3 consists of 15 residues.

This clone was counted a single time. The CDR3 nucleotides read TGTGCCAGCAGCCACAGCGCGAACCTGAAAAACATTCAGTACTTC. This codes for CASSHSANLKNIQYF. This chain connects TRBV3-1 (or the pseudogene TRBV3-2) to TRBJ2-4; D not resolved. The CDR3 is made up of 15 amino acids. V lost 3 bases and J 4 bases, leaving 13 bases between the germline ends. Germline values: CDR1 LGHDT, CDR2 YNNKEL (reference sequence).

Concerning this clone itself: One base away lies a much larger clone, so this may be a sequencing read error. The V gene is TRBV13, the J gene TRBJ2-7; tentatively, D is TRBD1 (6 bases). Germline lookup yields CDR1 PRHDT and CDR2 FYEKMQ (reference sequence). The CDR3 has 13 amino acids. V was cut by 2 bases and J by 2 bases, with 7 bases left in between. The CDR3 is CASSLQGTYEQYF. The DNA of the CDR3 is TGTGCCAGCAGCTTACAGGGGACCTACGAGCAGTACTTC.

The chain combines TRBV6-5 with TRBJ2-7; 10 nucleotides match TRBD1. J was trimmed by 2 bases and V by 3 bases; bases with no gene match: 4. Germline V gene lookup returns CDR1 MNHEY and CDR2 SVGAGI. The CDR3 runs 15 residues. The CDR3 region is CASSYRDRGTYEQYF. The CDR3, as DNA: TGTGCCAGCAGTTATCGGGACAGGGGTACCTACGAGCAGTACTTC.